The clone carrying this TCR beta chain turned up a few times. A junction end diverges from the germline sequence, so it may reflect a read error. The data stem from a study of T-cell reconstitution after alpha-beta-depleted transplantation in children. The CDR3 spans 18 residues. Looked up from germline, CDR1 is DFQATT and CDR2 is SNEGSKA (reference sequence). This sample's TCRbeta library carried unique molecular identifier barcodes. TCRdb called the PCR reads again in MiXCR, with one record for every CDR3 protein. The repertoire holds hundreds of thousands of distinct CDR3 sequences, with about 15% as singletons.

The TCR originated in a human donor who donated a stem cell graft to a child with acute myeloid leukemia. The sequences come from PBMCs from the stem cell graft donor, collected from the stem cell graft. The chain joins TRBV20-1 to TRBJ1-1, with 7 bases matching TRBD1. The CDR3 protein is CCARDLGKGATANTEAFF. DNA for the CDR3: TGCTGTGCTAGAGATTTGGGAAAGGGGGCGACGGCGAACACTGAAGCTTTCTTT.